A selection of T cell receptor beta chains follows, all from one sample in a study of ipilimumab plus nivolumab after autologous stem cell transplantation. TCRdb's table, derived via immunoSEQ multiplex PCR, lists solely in-frame clones and lacks some. The sample has 15,000 to 20,000 clones, 80% seen once. The specimen was PBMCs, collected in a trial of ipilimumab plus nivolumab as post-transplant consolidation. The receptors come from a male donor with diffuse large B-cell lymphoma. CDR3s include the opening cysteine and the closing phenylalanine or tryptophan.

j_call	v_call	cdr3_aa
TRBJ1-4	TRBV5-5	CASSDSATNEKLFF
TRBJ2-1	TRBV10-3	CAISGTGSYNEQFF
TRBJ1-3	TRBV16	CASSQSSGGNTIYF
TRBJ1-6	TRBV6-1	CASSGFRPDYSPLHF
TRBJ2-3	TRBV29-1	CSVEVPLGTDTQYF
TRBJ1-4	TRBV11-2	CASSLDSLNEKLFF
TRBJ1-2	TRBV5-1	CASSLGQGNYGYTF
TRBJ1-3	TRBV21-1	CASSQGGTGVSGNTIYF
TRBJ1-1	TRBV5-6	CASSLRSDTNTEAFF
TRBJ2-1	TRBV11-3	CASSLRRRPFF
TRBJ2-7	TRBV2	CASTGSYEQYF
TRBJ2-5	TRBV5-1	CATRQEPQETQYF
TRBJ2-1	TRBV9	CASSEEGGQYNEQFF
TRBJ1-1	TRBV4-1	CASSLSRGGSMNTEAFF
TRBJ2-1	TRBV5-1	CASSLGQSSYNEQFF
TRBJ1-1	TRBV13	CASSLRSPRDTEAFF
TRBJ2-7	TRBV6-6	CASHAGQSYEQYF
TRBJ1-4	TRBV4-1	CASSYPSQDLSEKLFF
TRBJ2-1	TRBV7-2	CASSLGGFGIEQFF
TRBJ2-2	TRBV5-1	CASSRLRIASGAHGHRGAVF
TRBJ2-5	TRBV6-6	CASGPGLAGETQYF
TRBJ2-7	TRBV5-5	CASSTAGYEQYF
TRBJ1-1	TRBV5-1	CASSVRQGGNTEAFF
TRBJ2-1	TRBV5-1	CASSLMESYNEQFF
TRBJ2-1	TRBV5-1	CASSLDGRDGGEQFF
TRBJ2-3	TRBV11-2	CASSPPGADTQYF
TRBJ1-6	TRBV27	CASSPLEDNSPLHF
TRBJ2-3	TRBV7-9	CASRPPIAGETTDTQYF
TRBJ1-4	TRBV4-3	CASSQGHATNEKLFF
TRBJ2-1	TRBV19	CASSTGSAGGRSEQFF
TRBJ2-2	TRBV14	CASRNSGGSTGELFF
TRBJ1-2	TRBV6-6	CASSSRVIYGYTF
TRBJ2-7	TRBV7-2	CASSLVYEQYF
TRBJ1-3	TRBV18	CASSPQYSGNTIYF
TRBJ1-2	TRBV28	CASSFPPNYGYTF
TRBJ1-1	TRBV6-1	CASITLNQGAEAFF
TRBJ2-7	TRBV27	CASSVNRDSYEQYF
TRBJ2-3	TRBV5-4	CASSPKGLAEDTQYF
TRBJ2-7	TRBV5-5	CASSLVPSGEQYF
TRBJ2-1	TRBV4-2	CASSTRSSGTSSDEQFF
TRBJ1-3	TRBV18	CASSPSPVASGNTIYF